This TCR beta chain was identified during a study of monozygotic twins with cystic fibrosis. Study results and limitations: In this small cohort, shared CDR3 numbers showed no association with age, concordance or disease severity. Median Simpson clonality of approximately 0.0091 suggested naive T cells predominated.

Trimming stripped 1 base from V and 2 bases from J, with 3 bases between. Germline assignment: CDR1 SGHRS and CDR2 YFSETQ. The CDR3 spans 12 residues. The assay was immunoSEQ multiplex PCR, and TCRdb's table has in-frame clones only and misses some. This table holds roughly 35,000 clones, 84% found once. With regard to this clone: Its target is not known.

The sample consisted of blood. This receptor was taken from a girl aged 2-10 years with cystic fibrosis. The chain has TRBV5-1 and TRBJ2-5; D gene uncertain. CDR3 protein: CASSLNQETQYF. For the CDR3, the DNA is TGCGCCAGCAGCTTGAATCAAGAGACCCAGTACTTC.